Shown below are 17 T cell receptor beta chains from a single sample sequenced in a study of cytotoxic CD8 clonotypes in ibrutinib-treated CLL. Clones were sequenced by immunoSEQ multiplex PCR, and TCRdb holds only the in-frame ones, with some missing. The repertoire holds more than 200,000 clones, roughly 65% seen once, with roughly 6.4% in the top ten. The sequences come from PBMCs, collected after 12 months of ibrutinib treatment. Every receptor here comes from a human donor with chronic lymphocytic leukemia.

This chain uses TRBV30 with TRBJ2-3; 9 nucleotides line up with TRBD2. CDR1 is GTSNPN, CDR2 SVGIG, per germline (reference sequence). V lost 4 bases, J lost 1 base, and 9 bases stayed unmatched. The CDR3 loop spans 16 amino acids. The CDR3 region has the DNA TGTGCCTGGAACGCGGGGGGGCCTCTGGGCACAGATACGCAGTATTTT. Its protein is CAWNAGGPLGTDTQYF.

The rearrangement links TRBV7-2 to TRBJ2-1; the D gene is possibly TRBD1 (6 bases). V was cut by 3 bases and J by 2 bases, with 14 bases left in between. The germline gives CDR1 SGHTA, CDR2 FQGNSA. CDR3 length equals 16 residues. This CDR3 reads CASSFIQGRAYNEQFF. The DNA for the CDR3 is TGTGCCAGCAGCTTTATCCAGGGGCGCGCCTACAATGAGCAGTTCTTC.

The chain recombines TRBV14 with TRBJ2-1, with TRBD1 matching over 8 bases. Germline V gene data show CDR1 as SGHDN and CDR2 as FVKESK. V lost 2 bases, J lost 9 bases, and 9 bases stayed unmatched. This CDR3 spans 15 amino acids. DNA of the CDR3: TGTGCCAGCAGCCAACGGGACAGGCTTTCCGGTGAGCAGTTCTTC. This translates into CASSQRDRLSGEQFF.

Only a few counts were recorded for this clone. The chain has TRBV5-1 and TRBJ2-3; D call uncertain. The ends were cut back, 0 bases at V and 5 bases at J, with 10 bases in the middle. The CDR3 extends over 14 amino acids. Germline V gives CDR1 SGHRS, CDR2 YFSETQ. In DNA form, the CDR3 reads TGCGCCAGCAGCTTGGTGGGTGGAAGAGATACGCAGTATTTT. As protein: CASSLVGGRDTQYF.

The chain links TRBV6-5 to TRBJ1-5; D ambiguous. CDR1 is MNHEY and CDR2 is SVGAGI in the germline V gene. V lost 2 bases, J lost 3 bases, and 5 bases lay in between. The CDR3 has 13 residues. DNA of the CDR3: TGTGCCAGCAGTTACCGGGACAATCAGCCCCAGCATTTT. This gives the protein CASSYRDNQPQHF.

This clone was seen only once. The CDR3 protein is CASRKGGDNEKLFF. The CDR3 nucleotides read TGTGCCAGCAGGAAGGGAGGGGATAATGAAAAACTGTTTTTT. The chain joins TRBV6-1 to TRBJ1-4; maybe TRBD1 (5 bases). This CDR3 spans 14 amino acids. Germline CDR1 MNHNS, CDR2 SASEGT. Between the trimmed V and J ends, which lost 6 bases and 4 bases, there was a span of 12 bases.

This chain joins TRBV20-1 and TRBJ2-7; D gene uncertain. The germline V gene has CDR1 DFQATT and CDR2 SNEGSKA (reference sequence). Trimming took 8 bases from V and 2 from J, leaving 10 bases between them. The CDR3 runs 11 residues. DNA of the CDR3: TGCAGTTCTAAGAACCCCTACGAGCAGTACTTC. This sequence encodes CSSKNPYEQYF.

The chain is built from TRBV27 and TRBJ1-6; D is undetermined. V was shortened by 5 bases and J by 1 base, with 9 bases between the two germline ends. Germline CDR1 and CDR2: MNHEY and SMNVEV (reference sequence). The CDR3 is 15 residues long. The CDR3 DNA follows: TGTGCCAGCAGTCACCAAGGGTCCTATAATTCACCCCTCCACTTT. It translates to CASSHQGSYNSPLHF.

The rearrangement uses TRBV12-1 and TRBJ2-1; the D call in the table, TRBD1, was not verified against the DNA. TRBV12-1 is tagged as a pseudogene. This CDR3 is built from 17 residues. The CDR3 nucleotides read TGTGCCAGCAGCTTTCAACAGGACACGGCCTGGTACAATGAGCAGTTCTTC. This encodes CASSFQQDTAWYNEQFF.

The chain has TRBV7-2 and TRBJ1-3; possibly TRBD1 for D (6 bases). The CDR3 loop spans 14 amino acids. Germline V gives CDR1 SGHTA, CDR2 FQGNSA. Trimming removed 4 bases at V and 4 bases at J, with 11 bases between. This CDR3 reads CASSSQGHGNTIYF. In nucleotides, the CDR3 is TGTGCCAGCAGCTCCCAGGGGCACGGAAACACCATATATTTT.

Here the CDR3 DNA reads TGTGCCAGTAGTATAGACCAGGACTCAATCTCCTACGAGCAGTACTTC. This codes for CASSIDQDSISYEQYF. This chain joins TRBV19 and TRBJ2-7; D might be TRBD2 (5 bases). CDR1 is LNHDA, CDR2 SQIVND, per germline (reference sequence). Trimming removed 0 bases from V and 0 bases from J, with 12 bases in between. The CDR3 is made up of 16 amino acids.

The V call is TRBV7-3, the J call TRBJ1-1, with no clear D. This CDR3 contains 13 residues. CDR1 is SGHTA, CDR2 FQGTGA, per germline. With 4 bases removed from V and 4 bases from J, the gap between germline ends came to 10 bases. The CDR3: CASSYGGGTEAFF. The CDR3 DNA is TGTGCCAGCAGCTACGGAGGAGGCACTGAAGCTTTCTTT.

The genes are TRBV30 and TRBJ1-1; D gene ambiguous. The V and J ends lost 3 bases and 4 bases respectively, with 12 bases between them. Germline V lookup: CDR1 GTSNPN, CDR2 SVGIG (reference sequence). This CDR3 comprises 13 residues. For the CDR3, the DNA is TGTGCCTGGAGGGTACCGGTGAGCACTGAAGCTTTCTTT. Translating it yields CAWRVPVSTEAFF.

The gene calls are TRBV28 and TRBJ2-7; D may be TRBD1 or TRBD2 (6 bases each). Germline loops: CDR1 MDHEN, CDR2 SYDVKM. Trimming pared 5 bases from V and 3 bases from J, leaving 14 bases between. This CDR3 spans 14 amino acids. The CDR3 DNA is TGTGCCAGCAGTGCCCCGAGGGGGGACTACGAGCAGTACTTC. This translates into CASSAPRGDYEQYF.

This clone has a handful of counts. The rearrangement links TRBV27 to TRBJ2-6, with a weak D call TRBD2 (5 bases). CDR3 length: 18 amino acids. Trimming stripped 3 bases from V and 1 base from J, with 16 bases between. CDR1 MNHEY and CDR2 SMNVEV come from the germline V gene (reference sequence). CDR3 in DNA: TGTGCCAGCAGTTTCCGGGGTACTTTGGGGTCTGGGGCCAACGTCCTGACTTTC. Its protein is CASSFRGTLGSGANVLTF.

The chain recombines TRBV2 with TRBJ2-7; no reliable D call. Germline lookup yields CDR1 SNHLY and CDR2 FYNNEI. This CDR3 spans 15 amino acids. V dropped 1 base and J dropped 3 bases, with 13 bases sitting between them. The DNA of the CDR3 is TGTGCCAGCAGTGAAGGCCTATTTGGGGTCTACGAGCAGTACTTC. This gives the protein CASSEGLFGVYEQYF.

This clone was counted only a few times. This rearrangement joins TRBV11-2 to TRBJ1-4; D remains unclear. With 4 bases removed from V and 6 bases from J, the gap between germline ends came to 12 bases. Germline lookup yields CDR1 SGHAT and CDR2 FQNNGV. CDR3 length: 14 residues. The CDR3 nucleotides are TGTGCCAGCAGCTACATCGGGCAGGATGAAAAACTGTTTTTT. Amino acids: CASSYIGQDEKLFF.